Presented here are 18 T cell receptor beta chains from one specimen sequenced in a study of pediatric ulcerative colitis. Clones were read by immunoSEQ multiplex PCR, and TCRdb kept only the in-frame ones, dropping some. There are tens of thousands of clones in the sample; 87% occur only once, and about 1.5% lies in the top ten. Material: blood. The receptors here all came from a boy between 10 and 17 years old who was a control in a study of pediatric ulcerative colitis.

The chain is built from TRBV4-1 and TRBJ2-7; 16 bases fit TRBD2. J was trimmed by 1 base and V by 0 bases; bases with no gene match: 6. Per germline, CDR1 MGHRA and CDR2 YSYEKL. The CDR3 totals 19 residues. The CDR3 DNA sequence: TGCGCCAGCAGCCAAGATTTCGGGACTAGCGGGAGGGATTCCTACGAGCAGTACTTC. This gives the protein CASSQDFGTSGRDSYEQYF.

J is TRBJ2-1 and V is TRBV6-6; 8 bases are shared with TRBD1. V lost 0 bases, J lost 2 bases, and 3 bases stayed unmatched. From germline, CDR1 is MNHNY and CDR2 SVGAGI (reference sequence). The CDR3 is 16 amino acids. This CDR3 reads CASSYSDRVAYNEQFF. The CDR3 nucleotides read TGTGCCAGCAGTTACTCGGACAGGGTAGCCTACAATGAGCAGTTCTTC.

The gene calls are TRBV2 and TRBJ2-1; 8 bases map to TRBD1. Germline values: CDR1 SNHLY, CDR2 FYNNEI. The CDR3 sequence is 16 residues long. With V trimmed by 6 bases and J by 1 base, 8 bases remained unmatched. CDR3 loop: CASSHPGQDSYNEQFF. In DNA form, the CDR3 reads TGTGCCAGCAGCCATCCGGGACAGGATTCCTACAATGAGCAGTTCTTC.

The chain uses TRBV7-2 and TRBJ2-1, with D perhaps TRBD1 (5 bases). Trimming shortened V by 3 bases and J by 13 bases, and 16 bases separated the two germline ends. The CDR3 has 13 residues. Germline V lookup: CDR1 SGHTA, CDR2 FQGNSA. In DNA form, the CDR3 reads TGTGCCAGCAGCTTGAGTGCAGGGAAGAGTCAGTTCTTC. This translates into CASSLSAGKSQFF.

This clone has a handful of counts. This chain links TRBV27 with TRBJ2-5; the D is unclear. V lost 3 bases and J lost 1, with 12 bases in between. This CDR3 is built from 15 residues. Germline CDR1 MNHEY, CDR2 SMNVEV (reference sequence). CDR3 region: CASSLKADRQETQYF. The DNA of the CDR3 is TGTGCCAGCAGTTTGAAGGCAGACCGCCAAGAGACCCAGTACTTC.

This sequence joins TRBV4-3 and TRBJ1-1; no definite D call. The CDR3 consists of 14 residues. From germline, CDR1 is LGHNA and CDR2 YSLEER. The V end was cut by 3 bases, the J end by 1 base, with 9 bases between. CDR3 nucleotides: TGCGCCAGCAGCCAGAACCGGAAGAACACTGAAGCTTTCTTT. It translates to CASSQNRKNTEAFF.

The chain recombines TRBV28 with TRBJ2-3; the D gene is possibly TRBD1 (6 bases). Germline CDR1 MDHEN, CDR2 SYDVKM. The CDR3 loop spans 15 amino acids. Trimming shortened V by 3 bases and J by 3 bases, and 13 bases separated the two germline ends. In DNA, the CDR3 is TGTGCCAGCAGTTTGTTTAACAGGGAAACAGATACGCAGTATTTT. It specifies CASSLFNRETDTQYF.

The rearrangement uses TRBV21-1 and TRBJ1-5; TRBD1 was called by the table and not checked on the DNA. TRBV21-1 is a known pseudogene. This CDR3 is built from 13 residues. This CDR3 is CASSPGGNQPQHF. CDR3 coding DNA: TGTGCCAGCAGCCCAGGGGGCAATCAGCCCCAGCATTTT.

The V gene is TRBV14, the J gene TRBJ1-1; unclear D gene. CDR3 length equals 13 residues. The germline V gene has CDR1 SGHDN and CDR2 FVKESK. Trimming removed 4 bases at V and 2 bases at J, with 8 bases between. The DNA for the CDR3 is TGTGCCAGCAGCCCCGGAGTCAACACTGAAGCTTTCTTT. Its translation is CASSPGVNTEAFF.

This sequence joins TRBV6-1 and TRBJ2-7; the D is unclear. This CDR3 spans 16 amino acids. CDR1 and CDR2 from the germline V gene are MNHNS and SASEGT. V lost 4 bases to trimming and J lost 1 base, with 17 bases between them. CDR3 residues: CASSAPAFPGSYEQYF. CDR3 sequence (DNA): TGTGCCAGCAGTGCCCCGGCATTCCCAGGATCCTACGAGCAGTACTTC.

The rearrangement uses TRBV7-9 and TRBJ2-2; D is unresolved. CDR1 and CDR2 from the germline V gene are SEHNR and FQNEAQ (reference sequence). The CDR3 covers 13 residues. The V and J ends lost 2 bases and 6 bases respectively, with 7 bases between them. The CDR3 nucleotides read TGTGCCAGCAGCTTAATTCTGGCCGGGGAGCTGTTTTTT. This codes for CASSLILAGELFF.

The chain employs TRBV7-2 and TRBJ2-7; 9 bases fit TRBD2. The CDR3 length is 15 residues. The germline V gene has CDR1 SGHTA and CDR2 FQGNSA. V lost 5 bases, J lost 1 base, and 6 bases stayed unmatched. The CDR3 DNA follows: TGTGCCAGCAGCCAAGAGACTAGCGGATCCTACGAGCAGTACTTC. It is translated as CASSQETSGSYEQYF.

The chain carries TRBV6-1 and TRBJ1-1; D gene unclear. The CDR3 length is 13 residues. Trimming took off 3 bases at V and 7 bases at J, with 12 bases between the two ends. From germline, CDR1 is MNHNS and CDR2 SASEGT. CDR3: CASSDTFRDEAFF. The CDR3 region has the DNA TGTGCCAGCAGTGATACGTTTAGGGATGAAGCTTTCTTT.

This chain links TRBV6-5 with TRBJ2-7; D is unclear. V lost 8 bases to trimming and J lost 3 bases, with 14 bases between them. The CDR3 is made up of 13 amino acids. Germline V gene data show CDR1 as MNHEY and CDR2 as SVGAGI. Here the CDR3 DNA reads TGTGCCAGCGGAAACAGCCTTATCTACGAGCAGTACTTC. Protein sequence: CASGNSLIYEQYF.

The chain recombines TRBV21-1 with TRBJ1-2; the D segment call TRBD1 is taken from the table without a DNA check. TRBV21-1 is a documented pseudogene. This CDR3 is 16 amino acids long. The CDR3 reads CASSIGRTGPNYGYTF. CDR3 coding DNA: TGTGCCAGCAGCATCGGCAGGACAGGGCCTAACTATGGCTACACCTTC.

The CDR3 DNA follows: TGTGCCAGCAGCAACGGACAGGGGCTCCACAATGAGCAGTTCTTC. It specifies CASSNGQGLHNEQFF. This chain connects TRBV6-5 to TRBJ2-1, with 9 bases identical to TRBD1. CDR1 MNHEY and CDR2 SVGAGI come from the germline V gene. Germline trimming cut 6 bases from V and 5 bases from J; bases unmatched to any gene: 8. The CDR3 extends over 15 amino acids.

The rearrangement uses TRBV9 and TRBJ2-1; unclear D gene. The CDR3 is 17 amino acids. The V gene's germline CDR1 is SGDLS and CDR2 YYNGEE. V lost 3 bases and J lost 0, with 16 bases in between. The CDR3 nucleotides are TGTGCCAGCAGCGACCGTAGGCGTAGGAGCTCCTACAATGAGCAGTTCTTC. It encodes CASSDRRRRSSYNEQFF.

This clone was counted only a few times. The chain combines TRBV11-2 with TRBJ1-2, with D hard to call. This CDR3 spans 17 amino acids. Germline CDR1 is SGHAT and CDR2 is FQNNGV. V was cut by 5 bases and J by 0 bases, with 19 bases left in between. The CDR3 region has the DNA TGTGCCAGCAGCAAAACCCCGGCGGGCAGTACTAACTATGGCTACACCTTC. Translated, it gives CASSKTPAGSTNYGYTF. Full variable domain (outside the CDR3, taken from reference TRBV11-2 and TRBJ1-2): EAGVAQSPRYKIIEKRQSVAFWCNPISGHATLYWYQQILGQGPKLLIQFQNNGVVDDSQLPKDRFSAERLKGVDSTLKIQPAKLEDSAVYLCASSKTPAGSTNYGYTFGSGTRLTVV.